The present TCR beta chain was sequenced within a study of T cell responses to AZD1222 COVID-19 vaccine (dated by TCRdb to 2020 to 2022). Study-wide context: AZD1222 recipients with second doses at about 4 weeks or about 12 weeks were pooled, because spike-specific TCR depth and breadth did not differ between schedules. TCR sequencing was performed for roughly 240 trial participants, of whom about 200 were given two doses of AZD1222 and around 25 were given two doses of MenACWY control vaccine. Enrollment into the trials was organized by age into subgroups of 18-55, 56-69 and 70-plus years, and those subgroups contained roughly 150, 30 and 60 TCR-sequenced participants, respectively. Study-wide findings and limitations: CD4 TCRs associated with the vaccine covered the entire spike protein, and the dominant responses were in regions 160-218 and 743-854. In the small 56-69-year group, the increase in depth fell short of significance, most likely because of low power. Conclusions about previously exposed vaccinees are limited, since just 6 or 7 AZD1222 recipients were seropositive for SARS-CoV-2 at baseline. Most participants were white British and females outnumbered males, and the authors suggested that clonal diversity may have been underestimated. A significant rise in spike-specific TCR breadth and depth was observed after two AZD1222 doses relative to day 0 and relative to MenACWY recipients. Because no day 14 peak-response samples were available, repertoires were characterized only after the peak T cell response. Nearly half of unique spike-specific TCRs reportedly recognized epitopes outside regions mutated in the B.1.351 and B.1.1.7 variants.

The CDR3 regions of human TCRbeta chains were analyzed by immunosequencing. On the authors' methods: TCRs in the repertoires were compared against a reference library of SARS-CoV-2-specific TCRs that had been generated with the MIRA antigen-specificity platform. Breadth was defined as the fraction of unique TCRs that were SARS-CoV-2-associated. Depth was defined as the fraction of total T cells that were SARS-CoV-2-associated. Using the MIRA data, each spike-specific TCR was assigned both to the spike region to which the TCR was reactive and to a CD4 or CD8 class. Log10-transformed breadth and depth values were compared by one-way ANOVA with Sidak's multiple comparisons tests. The source is immuneACCESS, and TCRdb retained only in-frame sequences with V and J called. Part of the clones is not carried over; for the studies checked, unresolved V genes explain less than half of this, and the remainder is unexplained. The D gene and trimming were derived from the DNA, and the V and J assignments and clone size from that table. Counted in this sample were approximately 120,000 clones; 92% of them appeared once. Clones ranked in the top ten supply 1.1% of the sample.

In regard to this clone: Its target antigen remains unknown. No quality values exist for individual bases; no much larger clone is one base distant.

Relative to germline, V is 5 bases shorter and J is 5 bases shorter, with 16 bases between their ends. CDR3 length: 14 amino acids, cysteine to phenylalanine. CDR3 DNA is the only sequence kept; it has 42 bases, read in frame from the first base. The germline V gene (reference sequence) yields MNHEY for CDR1 and SMNVEV for CDR2. Reading the label with the study, this specimen's time point is: baseline before first vaccination. Vaccinee samples came from UK trials COV001 and COV002, including a single-blind randomized controlled phase 2/3 trial of AZD1222 (ChAdOx1 nCoV-19) in healthy adults. Trial participant PBMC samples were collected at day 0 and day 28 after the second dose for TCRbeta chain sequencing.

The material was peripheral blood, obtained on day 0 of AZD1222 vaccination. Recombination connected TRBV27 to TRBJ2-7; D gene: possibly TRBD1, on 5 matching bases. The source is an adult in good health. The CDR3 protein sequence reads: CASSPADSSDEQYF. The bases are TGTGCCAGCAGTCCCGCAGACAGTTCGGACGAGCAGTACTTC.